This T cell receptor beta chain is from a study of blood T cell repertoires in COVID-19. Study summary: COVID-19 samples from acute and convalescent phases originated in the United States, Italy and Spain. Nucleic acid was either cDNA or gDNA, and it came from T cells, B-cell-depleted T cells, or PBMCs.

V lost 1 base to trimming and J lost 7 bases, with 19 bases between them. CDR1 is MGHRA and CDR2 is YSYEKL in the germline V gene. CDR3 size: 16 residues. In the source study's methods: Reference gene primer amplification gave nucleated cell count estimates. Profiled with immunoSEQ multiplex PCR; TCRdb holds only in-frame clones, not every one. The D gene and trimming were derived from the DNA, and the V and J assignments and clone size from that table. In the table there are approximately 90,000 clones, around 88% of which are singletons. This chain links TRBV4-1 with TRBJ1-2; a possible D gene is TRBD1 (5 bases). This TCR came from a woman older than 75 with acute or convalescent COVID-19. Sequences were obtained from peripheral blood. Written as DNA, the CDR3 is TGCGCCAGCAGCCAAGCCCTGGAGGGGCGCATAGGTGGCTACACCTTC. This codes for CASSQALEGRIGGYTF.